The next 13 T cell receptor beta chains were all read from a single sample in a study of identical twins. TCRdb called the 5' RACE reads again in MiXCR, with one record for every CDR3 protein. This table has about 660,000 distinct CDR3 sequences, 8.6% appearing once. This sample was also put to use in a study of yellow fever vaccine responses in identical twins.

Sequenced input: PBMCs. Source of these receptors: a woman aged 18-35 years in good health.

This chain uses TRBV28 with TRBJ1-6, with no clear D. Germline CDR1 is MDHEN and CDR2 is SYDVKM. Trimming took 3 bases from V and 9 from J, leaving 6 bases between them. This CDR3 is 12 amino acids long. CDR3 DNA sequence: TGTGCCAGCAGTTTTAGGTCTTCACCCCTCCACTTT. Protein: CASSFRSSPLHF. Together with reference TRBV28 and TRBJ1-6, the CDR3 gives the full variable domain: DVKVTQSSRYLVKRTGEKVFLECVQDMDHENMFWYRQDPGLGLRLIYFSYDVKMKEKGDIPEGYSVSREKKERFSLILESASTNQTSMYLCASSFRSSPLHFGNGTRLTVT.

In this sample, this clonotype turned up many times. The V gene is TRBV5-1, the J gene TRBJ2-7; 10 positions agree with TRBD2. Germline lookup yields CDR1 SGHRS and CDR2 YFSETQ. After removal of 5 bases from V and 2 bases from J, the junction contained 4 bases not matched to a gene. There are 14 residues in the CDR3. The CDR3 nucleotides read TGCGCCAGCAGGTTAGCGGGAGGACCCTACGAGCAGTACTTC. It codes for CASRLAGGPYEQYF.

This rearrangement joins TRBV7-9 to TRBJ2-7; 7 bases match TRBD1. In germline, CDR1 is SEHNR, CDR2 FQNEAQ (reference sequence). CDR3 length: 15 amino acids. The V and J ends lost 0 bases and 4 bases, in that order; junction bases with no gene match: 6. CDR3 in amino acids: CASSLAMGQIYEQYF. In nucleotides, the CDR3 is TGTGCCAGCAGCTTAGCGATGGGACAGATTTACGAGCAGTACTTC.

This clonotype was picked up a small number of times. The chain is built from TRBV5-1 and TRBJ2-6, with 10 bases lining up with TRBD1. J was trimmed by 2 bases and V by 4 bases; bases with no gene match: 6. CDR3 length: 17 amino acids. Germline values: CDR1 SGHRS, CDR2 YFSETQ. CDR3 protein: CASSPGQGIAGANVLTF. The CDR3 nucleotides are TGCGCCAGCAGCCCGGGACAGGGGATTGCTGGGGCCAACGTCCTGACTTTC.

This clonotype was detected ten times or more. The chain employs TRBV20-1 and TRBJ1-2, with D unclear. CDR3 length equals 11 residues. V dropped 1 base and J dropped 6 bases, with 6 bases sitting between them. CDR1 is DFQATT and CDR2 is SNEGSKA in the germline V gene (reference sequence). DNA for the CDR3: TGCAGTGCTAGAGTCGGAGATGGCTACACCTTC. Its translation: CSARVGDGYTF.

This clonotype has more than one count but fewer than ten. The chain joins TRBV6-5 to TRBJ2-5; D is perhaps TRBD2 (5 bases). The CDR3 spans 16 residues. Trimming stripped 2 bases from V and 3 bases from J, with 16 bases between. Germline CDR1 reads MNHEY; CDR2 reads SVGAGI. The CDR3, as DNA: TGTGCCAGCAGTTACGTTGGGGAGCCAGGCGAAGAGACCCAGTACTTC. Translating it yields CASSYVGEPGEETQYF.

Only a few counts were recorded for this clonotype. The chain recombines TRBV14 with TRBJ2-2; D may be TRBD2 (6 bases). The germline V gene has CDR1 SGHDN and CDR2 FVKESK. V dropped 0 bases and J dropped 1 base, with 15 bases sitting between them. This CDR3 has 18 residues. CDR3 region: CASSQDRWRGWNTGELFF. The CDR3 coding sequence is TGTGCCAGCAGCCAAGATCGGTGGAGGGGCTGGAACACCGGGGAGCTGTTTTTT.

V and J are TRBV12-3 or TRBV12-4 and TRBJ2-2; D is uncertain. The CDR3 spans 15 residues. Trimming pared 8 bases from V and 3 bases from J, leaving 16 bases between. CDR3: CASGAGQGDTGELFF. For the CDR3, the DNA is TGTGCCAGCGGAGCCGGGCAAGGCGACACCGGGGAGCTGTTTTTT.

This clonotype was seen many times. In DNA form, the CDR3 reads TGTGCCAGCAGTTCCAGCGGGAGTATGAACGAGCAGTACTTC. This translates into CASSSSGSMNEQYF. The chain is built from TRBV12-3 or TRBV12-4 and TRBJ2-7, with 8 bases lining up with TRBD2. The CDR3 spans 14 residues. V lost 4 bases to trimming and J lost 5 bases; unmatched junction nucleotides: 7.

The table lists this clonotype with many counts. This chain uses TRBV28 with TRBJ1-4; tentative D call: TRBD1 (5 bases). Per the germline V gene, CDR1 is MDHEN and CDR2 is SYDVKM. V lost 7 bases to trimming and J lost 5 bases, with 17 bases between them. This CDR3 comprises 15 residues. CDR3 sequence (DNA): TGTGCCAGCACTGATCTGAAACAGGTGAATGAAAAACTGTTTTTT. Its protein is CASTDLKQVNEKLFF.

This clonotype was detected a few times. V and J are TRBV5-5 and TRBJ2-1; TRBD1 agrees at 7 bases. V shed 4 bases and J 4 bases; nucleotides not matched to a gene: 8. Germline CDR1 is SGHKS and CDR2 is YYEKEE (reference sequence). The CDR3 has 15 residues. The CDR3 nucleotides are TGTGCCAGCAGCGTAACAGGGGACGTGTACAATGAGCAGTTCTTC. It translates to CASSVTGDVYNEQFF.

The J gene is TRBJ2-5, the V gene TRBV6-5; D call uncertain. The CDR3 has 15 amino acids. Trimming cost V 2 bases and J 5 bases, with 15 bases left between them. CDR1 is MNHEY, CDR2 SVGAGI, per germline. The CDR3: CASSYPCPAPETQYF. The CDR3 bases are TGTGCCAGCAGTTACCCCTGCCCCGCCCCGGAGACCCAGTACTTC.

This clonotype was observed many times. This chain connects TRBV6-5 to TRBJ2-3; D is unclear. Germline loops: CDR1 MNHEY, CDR2 SVGAGI. V lost 1 base and J lost 0, with 8 bases in between. The CDR3 totals 15 residues. The CDR3 is CASSYFRGSTDTQYF. Written as DNA, the CDR3 is TGTGCCAGCAGTTACTTCCGTGGTAGCACAGATACGCAGTATTTT.